What follows describes a single T cell receptor (beta chain). Its antigen is currently unknown. This sample is part of a study of shared clonotypes between healthy human individuals. The investigators split CD4+ cells into a CD45RA+ naive subset and a CD45RA-negative memory subset. Genomic DNA per cell subset filled all wells of several immunoSEQ plates. Here immunoSEQ multiplex PCR was the method, and the copy in TCRdb shows in-frame clones only, minus some. Of 600,000 to 800,000 clones in the sample, 72% were seen once. Study findings and constraints: For naive CD4 cells, 4% to 5% of clonotypes were shared across a handful of donors.

Germline CDR1 and CDR2: SNHLY and FYNNEI. This CDR3 comprises 18 residues. V shed 3 bases and J 0 bases; nucleotides not matched to a gene: 8. This chain joins TRBV2 and TRBJ2-1; 10 positions match TRBD2. The specimen sequenced was memory CD4+ T cells sorted from blood. The sample's subset: CD45RA-negative fraction. This TCR was sampled from a woman in her twenties or thirties in good health. The chain's CDR3 is CASSDGLADWSSYNEQFF. The CDR3 region has the DNA TGTGCCAGCAGTGATGGACTAGCGGACTGGAGCTCCTACAATGAGCAGTTCTTC.